This T cell receptor beta chain comes out of a study of identical twins. The ends were cut back, 5 bases at V and 4 bases at J, with 22 bases in the middle. The CDR3 length is 17 residues. Germline V gene sequence: CDR1 SGHTA, CDR2 FQGNSA. This clonotype showed up just a few times. One entry per CDR3 protein, called by TCRdb with MiXCR from the 5' RACE reads. The table has 700,000 or so distinct CDR3 sequences, over 8.5% seen once; the top ten hold 0.75% to 1%. The sample also formed part of further work on yellow fever vaccine responses in identical twins.

Sequenced material: PBMCs. The rearrangement uses TRBV7-2 and TRBJ2-3; a weak D match, TRBD2 (6 bases). The receptor comes from a woman between 18 and 29 years old in good health. CDR3 in DNA: TGTGCCAGCAGCGTATCCCTCTGGAGGGAGGATGCAGATACGCAGTATTTT. It is translated as CASSVSLWREDADTQYF.